What follows is one TCR beta chain and its context. The data stem from a study of blood T cell repertoires in COVID-19. CDR3 length: 15 residues. Germline V CDR1 and CDR2: GTSNPN, SVGIG (reference sequence). V was cut by 2 bases and J by 7 bases, with 17 bases left in between. Assay used: immunoSEQ multiplex PCR; TCRdb lists only in-frame clones, some missing. This sample has 180,000 or so clones, with over 75% found just once. Sequenced input: peripheral blood. The TCR sequence derives from a man in his fifties who had recovered from COVID-19. The V and J genes are TRBV30 and TRBJ1-4, with a possible D match to TRBD1 (5 bases). Written as DNA, the CDR3 is TGTGCCTGGAGTTTTGATAGGGGTTCCCCTGAAAAACTGTTTTTT. Protein: CAWSFDRGSPEKLFF.